This note documents a single T cell receptor beta chain sequence. The antigen is undetermined. Every TCR cDNA molecule bore a unique molecular identifier. A single record per CDR3 protein comes from TCRdb applying MiXCR to the 5' RACE reads. The sample lists about 82,000 distinct CDR3 sequences, over 9.5% seen once, with around 4.3% in the top ten. Regarding time point: sample taken at primary tumor resection. Whole RNA, isolated from tumor, nontumor lung or frozen PBMC, was sequenced without prior sorting. Germline V CDR1 and CDR2: MNHEY, SMNVEV (reference sequence). Trimming removed 2 bases at V and 2 bases at J, with 19 bases between. CDR3 length equals 17 residues. These data belong to a study of spatial heterogeneity in lung cancer. In the study overall: Fewer alpha-chain than beta-chain sequences were consistently detected. Each distinct TCR and UMI combination averaged more than ten appearances in raw reads.

Study-level results: At tumor resection, ubiquitous expanded TCRs were detected in blood more often than later.

The chain couples TRBV27 to TRBJ2-7; D tentatively fits TRBD1 or TRBD2 (5 bases each). This TCR was recovered from a male donor with early-stage non-small cell lung cancer. The sequenced sample was PBMCs, obtained at surgery. DNA of the CDR3: TGTGCCAGCAGTTTAGGGACGACAGCCCGAACCCCCTACGAGCAGTACTTC. As protein: CASSLGTTARTPYEQYF.